These 3 T cell receptor beta chains originate from one sample sequenced in a study of blood T cell repertoires in COVID-19. TCRdb's copy holds only in-frame clones and misses some; the assay was immunoSEQ multiplex PCR. The table records over 90,000 clones, about 91% of them present only once. Material for sequencing was peripheral blood. The origin of the receptors is a human donor in a cohort sampled during active COVID-19.

The chain has TRBV28 and TRBJ1-6; 7 bases map to TRBD1. With 2 bases clipped from V and 10 bases from J, the junction kept 2 bases outside the gene matches. Germline V gene data show CDR1 as MDHEN and CDR2 as SYDVKM. The CDR3 covers 13 residues. CDR3 residues: CASSLRGPSPLHF. The CDR3 DNA sequence: TGTGCCAGCAGTTTAAGGGGGCCATCACCCCTCCACTTT.

This clone was found many times. This rearrangement joins TRBV6-2 or TRBV6-3 to TRBJ1-5, with a tentative D call TRBD1 (5 bases). Germline V lookup: CDR1 MNHEY, CDR2 SVGEGT. CDR3 length: 16 residues. The V and J ends lost 3 bases and 6 bases respectively, with 18 bases between them. The chain's CDR3 is CASSYSPGVRSQPQHF. The CDR3 DNA reads TGTGCCAGCAGTTATAGCCCGGGGGTGAGGAGTCAGCCCCAGCATTTT.

This chain connects TRBV27 to TRBJ1-3, with 7 bases fitting TRBD1. The germline CDR1 and CDR2 sequences are MNHEY and SMNVEV (reference sequence). The J segment lost 0 bases and the V segment lost 4 bases, leaving 9 bases of the junction unmatched. CDR3 length: 17 residues. The CDR3 here is CASSSRTGVFSGNTIYF. The CDR3 DNA is TGTGCCAGCAGTTCGCGAACAGGGGTCTTCTCTGGAAACACCATATATTTT.